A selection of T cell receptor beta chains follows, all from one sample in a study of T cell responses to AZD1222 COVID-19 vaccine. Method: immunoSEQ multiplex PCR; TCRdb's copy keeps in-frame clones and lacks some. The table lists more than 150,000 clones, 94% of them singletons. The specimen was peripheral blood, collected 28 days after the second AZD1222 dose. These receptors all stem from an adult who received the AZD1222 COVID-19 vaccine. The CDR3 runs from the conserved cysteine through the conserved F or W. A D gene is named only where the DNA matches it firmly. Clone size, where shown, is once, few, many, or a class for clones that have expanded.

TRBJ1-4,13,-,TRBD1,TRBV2,TGTGCCAGCAGTAGGACAGGGGATGAAAAACTGTTTTTT,CASSRTGDEKLFF
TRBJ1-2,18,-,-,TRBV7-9,TGTGCCAGCAGCTTAGGTTGGGCCGGGGCAGGGTCGGGCTATGGCTACACCTTC,CASSLGWAGAGSGYGYTF
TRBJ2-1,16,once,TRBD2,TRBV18,TGTGCCAGCTCACCGATTAGCGGGAACGACTACAATGAGCAGTTCTTC,CASSPISGNDYNEQFF
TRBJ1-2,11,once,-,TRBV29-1,TGCAGCGTTATGGTAGGGGAGGGCTACACCTTC,CSVMVGEGYTF
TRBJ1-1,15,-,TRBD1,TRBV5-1,TGCGCCAGCAGCGAGGACAGGCCTCGGGGAACTGAAGCTTTCTTT,CASSEDRPRGTEAFF
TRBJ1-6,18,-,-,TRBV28,TGTGCCAGCAATATTCCTGGGGCAGGGAGTTCCTATAATTCACCCCTCCACTTT,CASNIPGAGSSYNSPLHF
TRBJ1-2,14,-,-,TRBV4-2,TGTGCCAGCAGCCCACCGGCGGTAAGCTATGGCTACACCTTC,CASSPPAVSYGYTF
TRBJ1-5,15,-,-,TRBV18,TGTGCCAGCTCGGCTGACAGGACCAGCAATCAGCCCCAGCATTTT,CASSADRTSNQPQHF
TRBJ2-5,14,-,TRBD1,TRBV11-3,TGTGCCAGCAGCCTAGGACAGGGGCAAGAGACCCAGTACTTC,CASSLGQGQETQYF
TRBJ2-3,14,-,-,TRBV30,TGTGCCTGGAGTGCCGGACTTAACACAGATACGCAGTATTTT,CAWSAGLNTDTQYF
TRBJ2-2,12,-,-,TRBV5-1,TGCGCCAGCAGCTTGGTTGTCGGGGAGCTGTTTTTT,CASSLVVGELFF
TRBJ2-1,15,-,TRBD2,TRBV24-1,TGTGCCACCAGTGACCCGGGACTAGGCTACAATGAGCAGTTCTTC,CATSDPGLGYNEQFF
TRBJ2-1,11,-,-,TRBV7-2,TGTGCCAGCAGCTTATGGTATGAGCAGTTCTTC,CASSLWYEQFF
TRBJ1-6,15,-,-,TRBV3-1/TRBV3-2,TGTGCCAGCAGCCAAGTTTTTACGAGCAATTCACCCCTCCACTTT,CASSQVFTSNSPLHF
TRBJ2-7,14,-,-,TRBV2,TGTGCCAGCAGTCATGATAGAAATACCTACGAGCAGTACTTC,CASSHDRNTYEQYF
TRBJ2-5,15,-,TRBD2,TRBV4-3,TGCGCCAGCTCGGAGGAGCGGGGTTTCCAAGAGACCCAGTACTTC,CASSEERGFQETQYF
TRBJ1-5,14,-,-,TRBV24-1,TGTGCCACAAGTACTGGGCAGGAGGCTCAGCCCCAGCATTTT,CATSTGQEAQPQHF
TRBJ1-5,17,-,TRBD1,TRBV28,TGTGCCAGCAGTTTAGAGATTGACAGGGTTTTCAATCAGCCCCAGCATTTT,CASSLEIDRVFNQPQHF
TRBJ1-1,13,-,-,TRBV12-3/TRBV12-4,TGTGCCAGCAGTTTTCAGGAGTACACTGAAGCTTTCTTT,CASSFQEYTEAFF
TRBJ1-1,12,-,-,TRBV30,TGTGCCTCCACGTTTTGGGGCACTGAAGCTTTCTTT,CASTFWGTEAFF
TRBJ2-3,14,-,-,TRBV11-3,TGTGCCAGCAGCTTAGGGGCTAGCACAGATACGCAGTATTTT,CASSLGASTDTQYF
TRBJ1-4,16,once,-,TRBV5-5,TGTGCCAGCAGCCCCGCGGGGGGGAGGGGAGATGAAAAACTGTTTTTT,CASSPAGGRGDEKLFF
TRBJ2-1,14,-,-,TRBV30,TGTGCCTGGAGGTATGGTCAGGGGTACAATGAGCAGTTCTTC,CAWRYGQGYNEQFF
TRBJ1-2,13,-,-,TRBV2,TGTGCCAGCACTGACATCCTTAACTATGGCTACACCTTC,CASTDILNYGYTF
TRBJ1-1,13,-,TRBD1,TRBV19,TGTGCCAGTAGCTGGACAGGGCAAACTGAAGCTTTCTTT,CASSWTGQTEAFF
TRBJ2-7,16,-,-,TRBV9,TGTGCCAGCAGCGTAGGATCGCGGGGACCCACCTACGAGCAGTACTTC,CASSVGSRGPTYEQYF
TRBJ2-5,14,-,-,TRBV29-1,TGCAGCGTTGATGGGATAGGGATTGGGGAGACCCAGTACTTC,CSVDGIGIGETQYF
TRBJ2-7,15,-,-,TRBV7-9,TGTGCCAGCAGCTTAGGAACCCCTAAAACCTACGAGCAGTACTTC,CASSLGTPKTYEQYF
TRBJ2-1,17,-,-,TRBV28,TGTGCCACCCTGACGGGCACTCGATCCAGCTCCTACAATGAGCAGTTCTTC,CATLTGTRSSSYNEQFF
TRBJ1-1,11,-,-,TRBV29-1,TGCAGCGTTGACCACCCAACTGAAGCTTTCTTT,CSVDHPTEAFF
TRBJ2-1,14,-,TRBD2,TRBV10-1,TGCACTTTAGAGAGCGGGGGGGCCGCGAATGAGCAGTTCTTC,CTLESGGAANEQFF
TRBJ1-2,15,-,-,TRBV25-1,TGTGCCACCTCCCGGGACAACCTTTGGGGAGACGGCTACACCTTC,CATSRDNLWGDGYTF
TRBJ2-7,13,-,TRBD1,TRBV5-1,TGCGCCAGCAGAGACAGGGGGCACTACGAGCAGTACTTC,CASRDRGHYEQYF
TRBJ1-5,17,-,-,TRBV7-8,TGTGCCAGCAGCTTAGATCTGTCAGGGGTAACCAATCAGCCCCAGCATTTT,CASSLDLSGVTNQPQHF
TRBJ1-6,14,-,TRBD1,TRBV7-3,TGTGCCAGCAGCACTGGGACAGCTAATTCACCCCTCCACTTT,CASSTGTANSPLHF
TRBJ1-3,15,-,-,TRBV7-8,TGTGCCAGCAGCTTAAGGTCGGGAGCTGGAAACACCATATATTTT,CASSLRSGAGNTIYF
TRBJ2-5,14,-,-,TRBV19,TGTGCCAGTAGTATATCGGGGTTACGAGAGACCCAGTACTTC,CASSISGLRETQYF
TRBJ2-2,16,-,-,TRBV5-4,TGTGCCAGCAGCTTCTATCGCGGGTCGAACACCGGGGAGCTGTTTTTT,CASSFYRGSNTGELFF
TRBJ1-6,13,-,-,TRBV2,TGTGCCACCATGGACGATTATAATTCACCCCTCCACTTT,CATMDDYNSPLHF
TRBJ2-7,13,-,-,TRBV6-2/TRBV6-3,TGTGCCAGCAGACCTCCGGGACAACTGGAGCAGTACTTC,CASRPPGQLEQYF
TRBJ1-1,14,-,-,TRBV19,TGTGCCAGTAGTCCGGTCCTTGGGAACACTGAAGCTTTCTTT,CASSPVLGNTEAFF
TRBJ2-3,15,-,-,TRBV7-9,TGTGCCAGCAGCGATCGGACAGCAATCACAGATACGCAGTATTTT,CASSDRTAITDTQYF
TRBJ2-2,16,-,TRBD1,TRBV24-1,TGTGCCACCAGTGATTCCGGGACAGGGCGGTCCGGGGAGCTGTTTTTT,CATSDSGTGRSGELFF
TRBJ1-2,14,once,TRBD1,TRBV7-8,TGTGCCAGCAGCTTACAGGGGGGACAGTATGGCTACACCTTC,CASSLQGGQYGYTF
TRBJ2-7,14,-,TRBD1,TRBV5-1,TGCGCCAGCAGCTCCGGGACAGGGGCGTACGAGCAGTACTTC,CASSSGTGAYEQYF
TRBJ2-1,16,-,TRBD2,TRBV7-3,TGTGCCAGCAGCCTCATGGGGACTAGCGGAGGCAATGAGCAGTTCTTC,CASSLMGTSGGNEQFF
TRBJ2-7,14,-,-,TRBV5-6,TGTGCCAGCAGCTTGTTCAAGGGCTCCTACGAGCAGTACTTC,CASSLFKGSYEQYF
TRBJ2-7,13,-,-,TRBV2,TGTGCCAGCAGAAACCGGGCCACCTACGAGCAGTACTTC,CASRNRATYEQYF
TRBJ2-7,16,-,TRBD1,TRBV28,TGTGCCAGCCGCCCCAGGGGGACCACACGCACCTACGAGCAGTACTTC,CASRPRGTTRTYEQYF
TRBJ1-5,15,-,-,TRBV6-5,TGTGCCAGCAGTTACAGGGTTAATAGCAATCAGCCCCAGCATTTT,CASSYRVNSNQPQHF
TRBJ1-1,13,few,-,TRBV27,TGTGCCAGCAGCGGGGGGGCGCGGACTGAAGCTTTCTTT,CASSGGARTEAFF
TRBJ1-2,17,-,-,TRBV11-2,TGTGCCAGCAGCTTAGTTAAGGGGCGGGCTACTAACTATGGCTACACCTTC,CASSLVKGRATNYGYTF
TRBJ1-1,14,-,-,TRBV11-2,TGTGCCAGCAGCCCCCGGGGGATGAACACTGAAGCTTTCTTT,CASSPRGMNTEAFF
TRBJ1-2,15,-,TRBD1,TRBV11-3,TGTGCCAGCAGCTTAGGGTACGACAGGGGGTATGGCTACACCTTC,CASSLGYDRGYGYTF
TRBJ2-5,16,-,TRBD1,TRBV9,TGTGCCAGCAGCGTAGAGGGGGCGCAGGGTCAAGAGACCCAGTACTTC,CASSVEGAQGQETQYF
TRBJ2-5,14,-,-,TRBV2,TGTGCCAGCAGTACGAGGCCAGACGGGGAGACCCAGTACTTC,CASSTRPDGETQYF
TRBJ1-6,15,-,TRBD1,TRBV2,TGTGCCAGCAGTCGATCCGGGACAGGGGAATCACCCCTCCACTTT,CASSRSGTGESPLHF
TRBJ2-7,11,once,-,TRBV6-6,TGTGCCAGTTCAGTCGGTCGCGAGCAGTACTTC,CASSVGREQYF
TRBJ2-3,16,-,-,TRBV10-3,TGTGCCATCAGTGAGGGGAGTCGGCCCTCCACAGATACGCAGTATTTT,CAISEGSRPSTDTQYF
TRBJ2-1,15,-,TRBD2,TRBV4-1,TGCGCCAGCAGCCAAGATAAGCGGGAGGTCTGGGAGCAGTTCTTC,CASSQDKREVWEQFF